This is a list of T cell receptor beta chains from one sample in a study of blood T cell repertoires in COVID-19. Using immunoSEQ multiplex PCR, the repertoire was profiled, and TCRdb retains in-frame clones only, with some absent. This sample has about 320,000 clones; over 75% occur once, and the top ten carry under 6%. The material sequenced was PBMCs or T cells enriched from blood (not recorded which). Receptor source: a young man who had recovered from COVID-19. CDR3s include the opening cysteine and the closing phenylalanine or tryptophan. A D gene is named only where the DNA matches it firmly. Expanded clones are given a class, and other clones once, few, many or no size at all.

>TRBV6-5|TRBJ2-3|NA|NA
TGTGCCACGAGGGACACCCTGCGCACAGATACGCAGTATTTT
CATRDTLRTDTQYF
>TRBV27|TRBJ1-6|few|TRBD1
TGTGCCAGCAGTTTATCCAGGGGGGCCGGGTCACCCCTCCACTTT
CASSLSRGAGSPLHF
>TRBV3-1/TRBV3-2|TRBJ2-1|NA|TRBD2
TGTGCCAGCAGCCAAGATCGGCGGGGGGCCTACAATGAGCAGTTCTTC
CASSQDRRGAYNEQFF
>TRBV9|TRBJ2-2|NA|TRBD1
TGTGCCAGCAGCGTACACCCCGGACAGGAGCCGAACACCGGGGAGCTGTTTTTT
CASSVHPGQEPNTGELFF
>TRBV28|TRBJ1-5|NA|TRBD1
TGTGCCAGCATGCGAGGCAGGGACAGGCACAATCAGCCCCAGCATTTT
CASMRGRDRHNQPQHF
>TRBV27|TRBJ2-2|NA|NA
TGTGCCAGCAGTTGGTCGGGGAACACCGGGGAGCTGTTTTTT
CASSWSGNTGELFF
>TRBV10-3|TRBJ1-6|NA|NA
TGTGCCATCAGGGGTGGGGGCATGTCACCCCTCCACTTT
CAIRGGGMSPLHF
>TRBV11-2|TRBJ2-1|once|NA
TGTGCCAGCAGCGAGTACGGGGTTCCGTCGAACAATGAGCAGTTCTTC
CASSEYGVPSNNEQFF
>TRBV28|TRBJ2-7|NA|TRBD2
TGTGCCAGCCGGAAAGCGGGGGGGTACTACGAGCAGTACTTC
CASRKAGGYYEQYF
>TRBV12-3/TRBV12-4|TRBJ2-5|NA|TRBD1
TGTGCCAGCAGTAGGACAGGGTGGGAGACCCAGTACTTC
CASSRTGWETQYF
>TRBV28|TRBJ1-5|NA|TRBD1
TGTGCCAGCACCGATCCCTCCGGGACAGGGGGCCTTTATAGCAATCAGCCCCAGCATTTT
CASTDPSGTGGLYSNQPQHF
>TRBV7-8|TRBJ1-2|NA|NA
TGTGCCAGCAGCTTAGTGAGCTACTCCGGGACAACTCCTCCGCGGGTCTACACCTTC
CASSLVSYSGTTPPRVYTF
>TRBV11-2|TRBJ2-5|NA|NA
TGTGCCAGCAGCTTAGACCGGGGGATCCAAGAGACCCAGTACTTC
CASSLDRGIQETQYF
>TRBV18|TRBJ1-1|NA|NA
TGTGCCAGCTCACTATGGACACCGAACACTGAAGCTTTCTTT
CASSLWTPNTEAFF
>TRBV28|TRBJ2-7|NA|TRBD1
TGTGCCAGCAGTACCGGGACAGCCAGATACGAGCAGTACTTC
CASSTGTARYEQYF
>TRBV30|TRBJ1-2|NA|TRBD1
TGTGCCTGGAGAGGGACAGGGAGGAGCTATGGCTACACCTTC
CAWRGTGRSYGYTF
>TRBV27|TRBJ1-3|NA|NA
TGTGCCAGCAGTTTATCTGGGGCCAGGTCCACCATATATTTT
CASSLSGARSTIYF
>TRBV5-6|TRBJ2-3|NA|TRBD1
TGTGCCAGCAGCCCGGACAGGGGGCTTCTCACAGATACGCAGTATTTT
CASSPDRGLLTDTQYF
>TRBV27|TRBJ1-6|NA|TRBD1
TGTGCCAGCAGTCCATGGACAGGAGCTAATTCACCCCTCCACTTT
CASSPWTGANSPLHF
>TRBV3-1/TRBV3-2|TRBJ2-7|NA|NA
TGTGCCAGCAGCCAAGGACAGGACCCCTACGAGCAGTACTTC
CASSQGQDPYEQYF
>TRBV28|TRBJ1-4|NA|NA
TGTGCCAGCAGTTCCCCGGTTGAAAAACTGTTTTTT
CASSSPVEKLFF
>TRBV5-6|TRBJ2-2|NA|TRBD2
TGTGCCAGCAGCCGCTGGTCTACGACTAGCGGGGCCCCCGGGGAGCTGTTTTTT
CASSRWSTTSGAPGELFF
>TRBV28|TRBJ1-1|NA|NA
TGTGCCAGCAGTTTATCCCCTACAGGGATGAACACTGAAGCTTTCTTT
CASSLSPTGMNTEAFF
>TRBV10-1|TRBJ2-2|NA|NA
TGCGCCAGCAGTTCGACTAACACCGGGGAGCTGTTTTTT
CASSSTNTGELFF
>TRBV6-4|TRBJ1-6|NA|NA
TGTGCCAGCAGACTAGGGCCGGATAATTCACCCCTCCACTTT
CASRLGPDNSPLHF
>TRBV9|TRBJ2-3|NA|NA
TGTGCCAGCAGCGTCGCGGGGAGCACAGATACGCAGTATTTT
CASSVAGSTDTQYF
>TRBV28|TRBJ1-2|NA|NA
TGTGCCAGCAGTTTGTCGTATGGCTACACCTTC
CASSLSYGYTF
>TRBV28|TRBJ2-1|NA|TRBD2
TGTGCCAGCAGTCTATTGACTAGCCCCAATGAGCAGTTCTTC
CASSLLTSPNEQFF
>TRBV19|TRBJ1-5|NA|NA
TGTGCCAGTAGTGACATTAGCAATCAGCCCCAGCATTTT
CASSDISNQPQHF
>TRBV28|TRBJ1-6|NA|NA
TGTGCCAGCAGATCCGTCGCAGGGAATTCACCCCTCCACTTT
CASRSVAGNSPLHF
>TRBV5-1|TRBJ1-3|NA|NA
TGCGCCAGCAGGGGCAGCTCTGGAAACACCATATATTTT
CASRGSSGNTIYF
>TRBV19|TRBJ1-1|NA|TRBD1
TGTGCCAGTAGTGGTACAGGGGTAAAGAACACTGAAGCTTTCTTT
CASSGTGVKNTEAFF
>TRBV5-4|TRBJ2-1|once|NA
TGTGCCAGCAGCTCTCCACTAGAATCCAATGAGCAGTTCTTC
CASSSPLESNEQFF
>TRBV5-8|TRBJ2-1|NA|NA
TGTGCCAGCAGCCTAGGGGGGGGCCCAAGGAATGAGCAGTTCTTC
CASSLGGGPRNEQFF
>TRBV18|TRBJ2-7|NA|TRBD1
TGTGCCAGCTCACCTCGAGGAGGGGGACAGGCCTCCTACGAGCAGTACTTC
CASSPRGGGQASYEQYF
>TRBV9|TRBJ1-4|NA|NA
TGTGCCAGCAGCGTCGGCAACGAGGGAGAAAAACTGTTTTTT
CASSVGNEGEKLFF
>TRBV30|TRBJ2-7|NA|NA
TGTGCCTGGAGTAGGGTCGGGGGCAGGGGGACCTACGAGCAGTACTTC
CAWSRVGGRGTYEQYF
>TRBV5-6|TRBJ1-1|NA|NA
TGTGCCAGCAGCTTGAACAGGGCAACTGAAGCTTTCTTT
CASSLNRATEAFF
>TRBV29-1|TRBJ2-1|NA|NA
TGCAGCGTTAGCAGGTACAATGAGCAGTTCTTC
CSVSRYNEQFF
>TRBV29-1|TRBJ1-1|NA|NA
TGCAGCGTTGATATACAGAACACTGAAGCTTTCTTT
CSVDIQNTEAFF
>TRBV12-3/TRBV12-4|TRBJ2-5|NA|NA
TGTGCCAGCAGTATACGGGAGACCCAGTACTTC
CASSIRETQYF
>TRBV19|TRBJ1-4|NA|NA
TGTGCCAGTAGCACGCCGGGACTGCCCAATGAAAAACTGTTTTTT
CASSTPGLPNEKLFF
>TRBV23-1|TRBJ2-2|once|NA
TGCGCCAGCAGTCGGGGCGGCGGGGAGCTGTTTTTT
CASSRGGGELFF
>TRBV6-5|TRBJ1-5|NA|TRBD1
TGTGCCAGCAGGAACAGGGGGTCTTTAAATCAGCCCCAGCATTTT
CASRNRGSLNQPQHF
>TRBV7-8|TRBJ1-1|NA|NA
TGTGCCAGCAGAAAGACGCTGGGGGCCGGGGACACTGAAGCTTTCTTT
CASRKTLGAGDTEAFF
>TRBV3-1/TRBV3-2|TRBJ2-1|NA|NA
TGTGCCAGCAGCCAAGGCTTGGCGGATAATGAGCAGTTCTTC
CASSQGLADNEQFF
>TRBV15|TRBJ1-1|few|NA
TGTGCCACCAGCAAAGGTACGGGTTCTACTGAAGCTTTCTTT
CATSKGTGSTEAFF
>TRBV2|TRBJ1-5|NA|TRBD1
TGTGCCAGCAGTGTGGACAGGTCTAGCAATCAGCCCCAGCATTTT
CASSVDRSSNQPQHF
>TRBV10-3|TRBJ2-3|NA|NA
TGTGCCATCAGTGCTCGAGTGGGGGCAACGGATACGCAGTATTTT
CAISARVGATDTQYF
>TRBV6-5|TRBJ2-7|NA|TRBD1
TGTGCCAGCAGTCAGACAGGGTTTTACGAGCAGTACTTC
CASSQTGFYEQYF
>TRBV6-2/TRBV6-3|TRBJ2-1|NA|NA
TGTGCCAGCAGCCAGGGGGGGTCCGGGCAGTTCTTC
CASSQGGSGQFF